This TCR beta chain was observed in a study of cytomegalovirus exposure and HLA in healthy donors. This clone was recorded only once. Its specificity is unknown. The method was immunoSEQ multiplex PCR; TCRdb's version includes in-frame clones alone and lacks a portion of them. The sample yields roughly 220,000 clones, around 90% seen once. General study points: 150 to 200 TCR beta chains were listed as cytomegalovirus-associated. Confirmation was obtained in vitro that a few CMV-associated chains are specific for CMV antigens.

Germline CDR1 is SGHRS and CDR2 is YFSETQ. The junction had 8 bases not matched to a gene; V was cut back by 2 bases and J by 5 bases. The CDR3 runs to 15 residues. The sequencing input was PBMCs. The rearrangement uses TRBV5-1 and TRBJ1-1; 8 nucleotides line up with TRBD1. The receptor was isolated from a young woman in good health and CMV-seronegative. For the CDR3, the DNA is TGCGCCAGCAGCTTCGAAGGACAGGGAAGGACTGAAGCTTTCTTT. Translated, it gives CASSFEGQGRTEAFF.